The 8 T cell receptor beta chains given below trace back to one sample, sequenced in a study of immune heterogeneity within non-small cell lung tumors. TCR beta CDR3 was amplified by multiplex PCR using 32 V and 13 J primers. From the multiplex PCR reads, TCRdb called clonotypes with MiXCR, one entry per CDR3 protein. This table has 14,000 to 15,000 distinct CDR3 sequences, 25% to 35% appearing once. For each sample, template was approximately 0.6 ug of bulk tumor genomic DNA. Multiple widely separated biopsies were taken from each primary tumor at surgery. Patients underwent curative surgery for non-small cell lung cancer (untreated and newly diagnosed). Sequencing input: lung tumor tissue. The receptors here all came from a man aged 35 to 55 with non-small cell lung cancer.

Regarding this clonotype: Given a much more abundant clone one base away, this may be a read error. The chain combines TRBV12-3 or TRBV12-4 with TRBJ1-2, with 8 bases identical to TRBD1. This CDR3 is 15 amino acids long. The junction had 8 bases not matched to a gene; V was cut back by 5 bases and J by 3 bases. The CDR3 sequence is CASSLGQGSHYGYTF. The CDR3 bases are TGTGCCAGCAGTCTTGGACAGGGCTCTCACTATGGCTACACCTTC.

This clonotype was detected only a few times. CDR3 DNA sequence: TGTGCCAGCAGTGGGACGGTAGGACAAGAGACCCAGTACTTC. Its protein is CASSGTVGQETQYF. This chain joins TRBV2 and TRBJ2-5; D gene uncertain. Per germline, CDR1 SNHLY and CDR2 FYNNEI. V lost 4 bases and J 2 bases, leaving 11 bases between the germline ends. The CDR3 contains 14 residues.

This clonotype has ten or more counts. V gene TRBV6-2 or TRBV6-3 combines with J gene TRBJ2-3; tentatively, D is TRBD1 (5 bases). V was trimmed by 2 bases and J by 5 bases, leaving 11 bases between them. Looked up from germline, CDR1 is MNHEY and CDR2 is SVGEGT. The CDR3 loop spans 14 amino acids. The CDR3 DNA follows: TGTGCCAGCAGTTACCCAGGGATTGTAGATACGCAGTATTTT. This translates into CASSYPGIVDTQYF.

The CDR3: CASSEMRNNEQFF. In DNA, the CDR3 is TGTGCCAGCAGTGAAATGAGAAACAATGAGCAGTTCTTC. This chain joins TRBV6-1 and TRBJ2-1; D ambiguous. Germline lookup yields CDR1 MNHNS and CDR2 SASEGT. The CDR3 loop spans 13 amino acids. Trimming pared 2 bases from V and 5 bases from J, leaving 7 bases between.

This clonotype has a count of ten or more. This chain links TRBV7-6 with TRBJ2-7, with D unclear. Deletions cut 5 bases from V and 1 base from J, with 9 bases between. CDR1 is SGHVS, CDR2 FNYEAQ, per germline. CDR3 size: 13 residues. For the CDR3, the DNA is TGTGCCAGCAGCCGGACGGATTCCTACGAGCAGTACTTC. Encoded protein: CASSRTDSYEQYF.

A few counts support this clonotype. The chain joins TRBV9 to TRBJ2-2, with 7 positions matching TRBD1. The CDR3 consists of 16 residues. The V gene's germline CDR1 is SGDLS and CDR2 YYNGEE. The J segment lost 4 bases and the V segment lost 0 bases, leaving 6 bases of the junction unmatched. CDR3 protein: CASSVAPAGGTGELFF. The DNA for the CDR3 is TGTGCCAGCAGCGTAGCCCCCGCAGGGGGCACCGGGGAGCTGTTTTTT.

This clonotype ranks as medium-sized. This chain joins TRBV20-1 and TRBJ2-1, with a possible D match to TRBD2 (6 bases). Germline assignment: CDR1 DFQATT and CDR2 SNEGSKA (reference sequence). V lost 5 bases, J lost 6 bases, and 8 bases lay in between. The CDR3 consists of 11 residues. CDR3 DNA sequence: TGCAGTGCTCGGAGGGCCAATGAGCAGTTCTTC. Translating gives CSARRANEQFF.

This clonotype was seen a few times. The V and J genes are TRBV6-1 and TRBJ2-7, with unresolved D. V lost 1 base and J lost 4, with 8 bases in between. The CDR3 contains 13 residues. CDR1 and CDR2 (germline): MNHNS, SASEGT. CDR3 region: CASSEGRTYEQYF. CDR3 nucleotide sequence: TGTGCCAGCAGTGAAGGCAGGACGTACGAGCAGTACTTC.